The 18 T cell receptor beta chains given below trace back to one sample, sequenced in a study of T cells in Graves' hyperthyroidism and ophthalmopathy. Regions amplified from RNA transcripts were the TCR beta CDR3 regions. First-round RT-PCR of the TCR CDR3 relied on the HTBI primer set. TCRdb recomputed calls from the multiplex PCR reads with MiXCR, one row per CDR3 protein. The table shows hundreds of thousands of distinct CDR3 sequences, with more than 30% occurring only once. Specimen: blood. The origin of the receptors is a man aged 18-30 years with Graves' hyperthyroidism.

The genes are TRBV7-3 and TRBJ1-1; 10 bases line up with TRBD1. The CDR3 runs to 16 residues. V shed 1 base and J 6 bases; nucleotides not matched to a gene: 8. Germline CDR1 and CDR2: SGHTA and FQGTGA. CDR3 loop: CASSLMLRQGASEAFF. The CDR3 DNA sequence: TGTGCCAGCAGCTTAATGTTGAGACAGGGGGCATCTGAAGCTTTCTTT.

In this sample, this clonotype turned up a few times. The chain carries TRBV4-1 and TRBJ2-7; D is unresolved. The CDR3 length is 16 residues. The germline CDR1 and CDR2 sequences are MGHRA and YSYEKL. Trimming cost V 1 base and J 0 bases, with 13 bases left between them. The CDR3 reads CASSQVMADYSYEQYF. CDR3 DNA: TGCGCCAGCAGCCAAGTTATGGCTGATTACTCCTACGAGCAGTACTTC.

V is TRBV29-1 and J is TRBJ2-7; TRBD1 matches at 9 bases. Unmatched junction bases numbered 10, after V lost 6 bases and J lost 7 bases. CDR1 is SQVTM, CDR2 ANQGSEA, per germline. The CDR3 has 13 residues. The CDR3 DNA follows: TGCAGCGTAGTTTTCACAGGGGGCGGGGAGCAGTACTTC. Its protein product is CSVVFTGGGEQYF.

This sequence joins TRBV6-2 or TRBV6-3 and TRBJ2-7; D is perhaps TRBD2 (6 bases). V was cut by 2 bases and J by 3 bases, with 11 bases left in between. The V gene's germline CDR1 is MNHEY and CDR2 SVGEGT. This CDR3 has 14 residues. CDR3 DNA sequence: TGTGCCAGCAGTTACGGAGGGGACGTCTACGAGCAGTACTTC. Protein: CASSYGGDVYEQYF.

This rearrangement joins TRBV20-1 to TRBJ2-5; D unresolved. V dropped 6 bases and J dropped 2 bases, with 16 bases sitting between them. The CDR3 consists of 14 residues. Germline CDR1 reads DFQATT; CDR2 reads SNEGSKA (reference sequence). The DNA of the CDR3 is TGCAGTGCCAGCAGCCCCCCTCGGCAAGAGACCCAGTACTTC. As protein: CSASSPPRQETQYF.

Comments on this clonotype: As the CDR3 is not closed by the conserved phenylalanine or tryptophan, this likely results from a read error. The DNA is left out, because the CDR3 cannot be placed on it with certainty; the CDR3 is given as TCRdb lists it. The chain is built from TRBV2 and TRBJ1-3; the table's D call, TRBD1, has no DNA check behind it. Ends included, the CDR3 has 9 residues. Germline V gives CDR1 SNHLY, CDR2 FYNNEI. The CDR3 loop reads CASREGTGL.

This clonotype was seen ten or more times. The chain employs TRBV10-2 and TRBJ1-4; D not resolved. Looked up from germline, CDR1 is WSHSY and CDR2 is SAAADI. V lost 0 bases to trimming and J lost 3 bases, with 8 bases between them. This CDR3 region has 15 residues. DNA of the CDR3: TGCGCCAGCAGTGAGTCGCGTCAGCCTAATGAAAAACTGTTTTTT. This sequence encodes CASSESRQPNEKLFF.

The chain has TRBV2 and TRBJ2-5, with 11 bases aligning to TRBD2. Germline lookup yields CDR1 SNHLY and CDR2 FYNNEI. CDR3 length: 15 residues. J lost 4 bases, V lost 6 bases, and 7 bases had no gene match. CDR3 coding DNA: TGTGCCAGCAGCGCTGACGGACTAGCGGGAGAGACCCAGTACTTC. Its protein is CASSADGLAGETQYF.

Only a few counts were recorded for this clonotype. This chain joins TRBV9 and TRBJ1-1, with TRBD1 matching 8 bases. V lost 5 bases to trimming and J lost 4 bases; unmatched junction nucleotides: 7. The CDR3 totals 14 residues. CDR1 is SGDLS and CDR2 is YYNGEE in the germline V gene. The CDR3: CASRTGGTLTEAFF. CDR3 coding DNA: TGTGCCAGCAGAACAGGGGGAACGCTCACTGAAGCTTTCTTT.

In the case of this clonotype: No conserved phenylalanine or tryptophan is present at the end of the CDR3, so a read error is the likely explanation. The chain uses TRBV7-2 and TRBJ2-5; D might be TRBD1 (5 bases). Germline CDR1 SGHTA, CDR2 FQGNSA. This CDR3 spans 13 amino acids. V lost 5 bases to trimming and J lost 5 bases, with 12 bases between them. DNA for the CDR3: TGTGCCAGCAGCGCGACAGTTGCGGAGACCCAGTACCTC. Protein product: CASSATVAETQYL.

This clonotype was detected once. The chain couples TRBV7-2 to TRBJ2-7; 16 bases map to TRBD2. CDR1 and CDR2 from the germline V gene are SGHTA and FQGNSA. The CDR3 is made up of 17 amino acids. J was trimmed by 2 bases and V by 5 bases; bases with no gene match: 6. CDR3 sequence reads: CASSPGLAGGFPYEQYF. CDR3 nucleotides: TGTGCCAGCAGCCCGGGACTAGCGGGAGGGTTTCCCTACGAGCAGTACTTC.

The chain has TRBV19 and TRBJ1-3; a possible D gene is TRBD1 (6 bases). Trimming removed 1 base at V and 4 bases at J, with 8 bases between. CDR3 length: 14 amino acids. Looked up from germline, CDR1 is LNHDA and CDR2 is SQIVND (reference sequence). CDR3 nucleotide sequence: TGTGCCAGTAGTATAGCGGGGACAGGAAACACCATATATTTT. Translated, it gives CASSIAGTGNTIYF.

This clonotype was observed a few times. J is TRBJ1-2 and V is TRBV6-5; no reliable D call. The CDR3 spans 15 residues. Trimming stripped 6 bases from V and 7 bases from J, with 21 bases between. Germline CDR1 reads MNHEY; CDR2 reads SVGAGI. The CDR3 DNA follows: TGTGCCAGCAGGAGAGACGGGCGAACAGTCTCTGGCTACACCTTC. Translated: CASRRDGRTVSGYTF.

This clonotype showed up many times. The rearrangement uses TRBV2 and TRBJ1-1, with a weak D call TRBD1 (5 bases). V was trimmed by 4 bases and J by 5 bases, leaving 14 bases between them. Germline CDR1 and CDR2: SNHLY and FYNNEI. This CDR3 region has 14 residues. This CDR3 is CASSGWGEGTEAFF. The CDR3 DNA reads as TGTGCCAGCAGTGGTTGGGGGGAGGGGACTGAAGCTTTCTTT.

This clonotype was seen many times. This chain connects TRBV9 to TRBJ1-4; D may be TRBD1 (5 bases). The V end was cut by 4 bases, the J end by 8 bases, with 15 bases between. The CDR3 is made up of 14 amino acids. The germline V gene encodes CDR1 SGDLS and CDR2 YYNGEE. The CDR3, as DNA: TGTGCCAGCAGCCCGGGGCAGGAAGGCGAAAAACTGTTTTTT. Translating it yields CASSPGQEGEKLFF.

The chain is built from TRBV20-1 and TRBJ1-5, with 7 positions matching TRBD1. This CDR3 comprises 15 residues. Unmatched junction bases numbered 9, after V lost 0 bases and J lost 7 bases. Germline CDR1 and CDR2: DFQATT and SNEGSKA (reference sequence). CDR3 region: CSAREGQRFRQPQHF. CDR3 in DNA: TGCAGTGCTAGAGAGGGACAGAGGTTTAGGCAGCCCCAGCATTTT.

This clonotype came up a few times. The chain joins TRBV15 to TRBJ1-2; D unresolved. This CDR3 is built from 13 residues. V lost 1 base to trimming and J lost 4 bases, with 7 bases between them. Germline loops: CDR1 LNHNV, CDR2 YYDKDF (reference sequence). The CDR3 nucleotides are TGTGCCACCAGCAGAGGGTTCCCCTATGGCTACACCTTC. It encodes CATSRGFPYGYTF.

The chain couples TRBV29-1 to TRBJ2-5; D might be TRBD1 or TRBD2, each matching 5 bases. Germline CDR1 is SQVTM and CDR2 is ANQGSEA. The CDR3 contains 14 residues. V was trimmed by 0 bases and J by 2 bases, leaving 10 bases between them. Here the CDR3 DNA reads TGCAGCGTTGAAGAGGGGCGGAGGCAAGAGACCCAGTACTTC. Translating it yields CSVEEGRRQETQYF.